This T cell receptor (beta chain) was captured by sequencing in a study of radiation and T cells in renal cell carcinoma. Time point given: blood 2 weeks post-SBRT. The treatment: 15 Gy SBRT to primary tumor, nephrectomy 4 weeks later. General study findings and limits: From baseline, blood top tumor clonotypes peaked at 2 weeks post-radiation.

A word on this clone: What it binds is not known.

V lost 3 bases and J 0 bases, leaving 9 bases between the germline ends. CDR1 is LNHDA, CDR2 SQIVND, per germline (reference sequence). This CDR3 spans 14 amino acids. TCRdb keeps only in-frame clones here, not all; method: immunoSEQ multiplex PCR. Of some 72,000 clones listed, roughly 82% are singletons. The chain carries TRBV19 and TRBJ2-7; TRBD2 might be the D (6 bases). This material consisted of blood, taken from a patient whose treatment included radiotherapy and nephrectomy. The sequence came from a man aged 60 to 75 with renal cell carcinoma. CDR3 protein: CASSISSDSYEQYF. As DNA, the CDR3 is TGTGCCAGTAGTATTTCTAGCGACTCCTACGAGCAGTACTTC.